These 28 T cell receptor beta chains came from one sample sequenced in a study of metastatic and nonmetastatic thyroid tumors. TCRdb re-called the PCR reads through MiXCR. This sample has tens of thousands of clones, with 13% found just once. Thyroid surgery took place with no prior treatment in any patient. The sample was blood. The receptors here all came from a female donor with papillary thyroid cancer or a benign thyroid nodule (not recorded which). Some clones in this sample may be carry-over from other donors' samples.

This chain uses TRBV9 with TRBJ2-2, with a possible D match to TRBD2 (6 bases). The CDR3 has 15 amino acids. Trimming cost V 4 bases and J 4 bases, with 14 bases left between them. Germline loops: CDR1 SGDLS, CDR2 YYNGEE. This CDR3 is CASSSPGLSTGELFF. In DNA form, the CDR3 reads TGTGCCAGCAGCTCCCCGGGACTGAGCACCGGGGAGCTGTTTTTT.

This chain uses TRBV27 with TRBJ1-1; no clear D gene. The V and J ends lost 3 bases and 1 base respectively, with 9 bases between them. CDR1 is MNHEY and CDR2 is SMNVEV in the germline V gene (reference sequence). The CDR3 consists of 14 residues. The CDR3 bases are TGTGCCAGCAGTTTTGGGCATCCGAACACTGAAGCTTTCTTT. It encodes CASSFGHPNTEAFF.

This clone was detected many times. DNA of the CDR3: TGTGCCAGCAGTTACCCCCTAGCGGGCTGGGTTCAACAAGAGACCCAGTACTTC. It encodes CASSYPLAGWVQQETQYF. The chain couples TRBV6-5 to TRBJ2-5, with 8 positions matching TRBD2. Per the germline V gene, CDR1 is MNHEY and CDR2 is SVGAGI. There are 18 residues in the CDR3. V lost 2 bases, J lost 2 bases, and 13 bases stayed unmatched.

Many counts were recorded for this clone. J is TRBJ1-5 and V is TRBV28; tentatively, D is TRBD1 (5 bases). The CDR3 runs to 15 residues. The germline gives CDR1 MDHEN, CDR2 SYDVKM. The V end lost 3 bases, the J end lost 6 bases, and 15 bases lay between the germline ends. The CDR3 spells CASSFLAGVGQPQHF. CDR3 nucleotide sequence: TGTGCCAGCAGTTTCCTAGCGGGGGTAGGTCAGCCCCAGCATTTT.

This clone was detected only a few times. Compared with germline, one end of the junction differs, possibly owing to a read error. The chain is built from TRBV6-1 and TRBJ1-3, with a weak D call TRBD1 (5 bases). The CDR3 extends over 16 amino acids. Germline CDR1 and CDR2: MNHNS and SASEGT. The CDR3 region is CASGGGTHLYGNTIYF. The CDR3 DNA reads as TGTGCCAGCGGGGGGGGGACCCACCTCTATGGAAACACCATATATTTC.

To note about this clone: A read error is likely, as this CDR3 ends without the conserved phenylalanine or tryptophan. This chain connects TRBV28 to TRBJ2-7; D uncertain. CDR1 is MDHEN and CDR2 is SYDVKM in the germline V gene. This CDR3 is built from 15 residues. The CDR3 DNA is TGTGCCGGCAGCCCACCCCCGGTGAGCTCCTACGAGCAGTACCTC. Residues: CAGSPPPVSSYEQYL.

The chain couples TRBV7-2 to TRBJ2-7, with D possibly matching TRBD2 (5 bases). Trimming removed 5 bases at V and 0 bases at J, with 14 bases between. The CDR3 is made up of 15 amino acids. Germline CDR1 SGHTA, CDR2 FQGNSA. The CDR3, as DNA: TGTGCCAGCAGCCCGGAGGTAGTTTACTCCTACGAGCAGTACTTC. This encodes CASSPEVVYSYEQYF.

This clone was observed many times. The CDR3: CASSLYMNTEAFF. The CDR3 DNA reads as TGTGCCAGCAGCTTGTATATGAACACTGAAGCTTTCTTT. The chain combines TRBV11-3 with TRBJ1-1; no reliable D call. Germline loops: CDR1 SGHNT, CDR2 YENEEA. The V gene lost 3 bases and the J gene lost 0 bases, with 5 bases spanning the gap. The CDR3 runs to 13 residues.

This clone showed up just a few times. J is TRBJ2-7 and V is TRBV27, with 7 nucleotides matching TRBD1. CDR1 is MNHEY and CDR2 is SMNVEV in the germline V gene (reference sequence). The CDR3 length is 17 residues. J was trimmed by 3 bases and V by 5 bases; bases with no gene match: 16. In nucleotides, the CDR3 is TGTGCCAGCAGTCCCAAACGGGACAGCTTAATGGACTACGAGCAGTACTTC. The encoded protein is CASSPKRDSLMDYEQYF.

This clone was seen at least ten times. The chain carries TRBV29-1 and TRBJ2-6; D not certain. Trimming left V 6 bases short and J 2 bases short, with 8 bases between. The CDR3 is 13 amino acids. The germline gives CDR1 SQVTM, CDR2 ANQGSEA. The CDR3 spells CSVRPAGANVLTF. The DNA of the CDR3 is TGCAGCGTGAGGCCAGCTGGGGCCAACGTCCTGACTTTC.

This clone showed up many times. The CDR3 DNA is TGTGCCAGCAGCTTAGACGGGACAGGGGGCGGAAAACTGTTTTTT. Encoded protein: CASSLDGTGGGKLFF. V and J are TRBV7-9 and TRBJ1-4; the match to TRBD1 covers 12 bases. The CDR3 consists of 15 residues. Germline values: CDR1 SEHNR, CDR2 FQNEAQ (reference sequence). J lost 10 bases, V lost 1 base, and 4 bases had no gene match.

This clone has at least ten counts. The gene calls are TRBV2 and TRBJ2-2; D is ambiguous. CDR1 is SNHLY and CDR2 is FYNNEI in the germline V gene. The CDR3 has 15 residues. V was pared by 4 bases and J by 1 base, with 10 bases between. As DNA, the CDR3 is TGTGCCAGCAGTGGAAGGGTTTTGAACACCGGGGAGCTGTTTTTT. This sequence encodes CASSGRVLNTGELFF.

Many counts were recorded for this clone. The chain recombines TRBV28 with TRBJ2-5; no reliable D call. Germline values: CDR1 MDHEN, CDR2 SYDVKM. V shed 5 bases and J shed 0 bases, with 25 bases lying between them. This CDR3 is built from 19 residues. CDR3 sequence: CASSPRAGQRRSHQETQYF. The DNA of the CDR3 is TGTGCCAGCAGTCCCCGGGCTGGGCAGAGGCGCTCCCACCAAGAGACCCAGTACTTC.

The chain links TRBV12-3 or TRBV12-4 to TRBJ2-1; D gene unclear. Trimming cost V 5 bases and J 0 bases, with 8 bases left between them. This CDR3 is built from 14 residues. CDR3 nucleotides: TGTGCCAGCAGTGGAGAAAGCTCCTACAATGAGCAGTTCTTC. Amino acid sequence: CASSGESSYNEQFF.

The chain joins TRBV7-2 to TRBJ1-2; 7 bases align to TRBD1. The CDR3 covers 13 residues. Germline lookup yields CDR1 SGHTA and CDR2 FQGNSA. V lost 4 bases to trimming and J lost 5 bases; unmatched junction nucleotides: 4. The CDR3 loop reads CASSSRQGYGYTF. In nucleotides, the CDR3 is TGTGCCAGCAGCTCCCGACAGGGATATGGCTACACCTTC.

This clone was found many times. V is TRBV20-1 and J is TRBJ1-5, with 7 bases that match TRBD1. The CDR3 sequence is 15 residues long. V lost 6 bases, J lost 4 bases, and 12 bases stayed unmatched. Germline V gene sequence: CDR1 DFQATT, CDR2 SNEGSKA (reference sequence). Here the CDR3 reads CSARNRGRGNQPQHF. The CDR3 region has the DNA TGCAGTGCCCGGAACAGGGGTAGGGGTAATCAGCCCCAGCATTTT.

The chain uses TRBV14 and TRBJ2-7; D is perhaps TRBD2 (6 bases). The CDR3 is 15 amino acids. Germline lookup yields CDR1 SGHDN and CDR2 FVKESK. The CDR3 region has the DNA TGTACTAGCAGCCTGGGCACGAGCGGGCCCCTCGAGCAGTACTTC. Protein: CTSSLGTSGPLEQYF. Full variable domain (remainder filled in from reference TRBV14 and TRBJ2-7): EAGVTQFPSHSVIEKGQTVTLRCDPISGHDNLYWYRRVMGKEIKFLLHFVKESKQDESGMPNNRFLAERTGGTYSTLKVQPAELEDSGVYFCTSSLGTSGPLEQYFGPGTRLTVT.

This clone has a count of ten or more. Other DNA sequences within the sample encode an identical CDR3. The CDR3 protein is CSVAPYNEQFF. The CDR3, as DNA: TGCAGCGTTGCCCCCTACAATGAGCAGTTCTTC. The chain employs TRBV29-1 and TRBJ2-1; D gene uncertain. The germline V and J ends were trimmed by 4 bases and 2 bases, with 3 bases remaining between them. Germline V CDR1 and CDR2: SQVTM, ANQGSEA. The CDR3 contains 11 residues.

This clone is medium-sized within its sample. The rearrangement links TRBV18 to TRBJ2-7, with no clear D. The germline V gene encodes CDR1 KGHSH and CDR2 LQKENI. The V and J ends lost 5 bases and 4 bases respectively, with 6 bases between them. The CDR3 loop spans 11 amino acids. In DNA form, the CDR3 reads TGTGCCAGCTCATCACAGTACGAGCAGTACTTC. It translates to CASSSQYEQYF.

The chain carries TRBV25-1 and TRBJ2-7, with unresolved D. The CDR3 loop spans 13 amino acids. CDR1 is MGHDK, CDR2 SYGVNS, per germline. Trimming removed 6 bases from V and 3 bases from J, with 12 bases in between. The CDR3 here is CASSPLGGYEQYF. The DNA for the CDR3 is TGTGCCAGCAGCCCCCTGGGCGGCTACGAGCAGTACTTC.

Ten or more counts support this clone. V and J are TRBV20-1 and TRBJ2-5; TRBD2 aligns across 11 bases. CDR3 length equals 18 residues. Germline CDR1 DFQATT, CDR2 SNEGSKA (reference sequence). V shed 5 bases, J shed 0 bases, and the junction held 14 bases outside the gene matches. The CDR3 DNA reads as TGCAGTGCTGGAGTTAGCGGGAGGGCGGTCCCATACCAAGAGACCCAGTACTTC. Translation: CSAGVSGRAVPYQETQYF.

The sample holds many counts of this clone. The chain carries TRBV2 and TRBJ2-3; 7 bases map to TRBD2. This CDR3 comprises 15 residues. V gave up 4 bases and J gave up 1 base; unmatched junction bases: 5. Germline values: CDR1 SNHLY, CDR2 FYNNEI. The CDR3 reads CASSAGDYGTDTQYF. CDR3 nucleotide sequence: TGTGCCAGCAGTGCGGGGGACTATGGCACAGATACGCAGTATTTT.

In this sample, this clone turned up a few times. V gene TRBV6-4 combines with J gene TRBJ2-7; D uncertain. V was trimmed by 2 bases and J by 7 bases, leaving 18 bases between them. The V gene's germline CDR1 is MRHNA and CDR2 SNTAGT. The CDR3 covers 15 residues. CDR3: CASSDAGGTLWEQYF. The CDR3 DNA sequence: TGTGCCAGCAGTGACGCAGGTGGCACATTGTGGGAGCAGTACTTC.

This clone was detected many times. The chain's CDR3 is CASSPLTSGRAREQFF. CDR3 nucleotide sequence: TGTGCCAGCAGCCCGCTGACTAGCGGGAGGGCCAGGGAGCAGTTCTTC. This chain links TRBV27 with TRBJ2-1; 14 positions agree with TRBD2. The CDR3 has 16 amino acids. V lost 6 bases to trimming and J lost 10 bases; unmatched junction nucleotides: 11. Germline V gene data show CDR1 as MNHEY and CDR2 as SMNVEV (reference sequence).

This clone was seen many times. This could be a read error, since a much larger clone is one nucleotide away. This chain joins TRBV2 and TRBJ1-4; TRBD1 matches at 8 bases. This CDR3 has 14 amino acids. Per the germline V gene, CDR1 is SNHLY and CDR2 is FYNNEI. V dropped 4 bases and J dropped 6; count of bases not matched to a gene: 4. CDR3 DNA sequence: TGTGCCAGCAGTGGGAGCAGGGGGCATGAAAAACTGTTTTTT. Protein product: CASSGSRGHEKLFF.

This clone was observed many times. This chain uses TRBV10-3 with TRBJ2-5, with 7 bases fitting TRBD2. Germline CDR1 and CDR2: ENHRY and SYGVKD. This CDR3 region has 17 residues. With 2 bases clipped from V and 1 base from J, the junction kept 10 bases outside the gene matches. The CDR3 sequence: CAISERPPSGTQETQYF. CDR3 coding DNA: TGTGCCATCAGTGAGCGGCCCCCTAGCGGAACCCAAGAGACCCAGTACTTC.

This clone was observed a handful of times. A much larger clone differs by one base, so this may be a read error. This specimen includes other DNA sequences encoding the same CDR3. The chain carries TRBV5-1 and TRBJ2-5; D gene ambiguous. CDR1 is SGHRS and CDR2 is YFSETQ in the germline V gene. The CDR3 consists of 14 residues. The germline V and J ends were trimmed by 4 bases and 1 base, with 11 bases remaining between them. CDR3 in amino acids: CASSPTAAQETQYF. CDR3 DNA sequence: TGCGCCAGCAGCCCCACCGCAGCCCAAGAGACCCAGTACTTC.

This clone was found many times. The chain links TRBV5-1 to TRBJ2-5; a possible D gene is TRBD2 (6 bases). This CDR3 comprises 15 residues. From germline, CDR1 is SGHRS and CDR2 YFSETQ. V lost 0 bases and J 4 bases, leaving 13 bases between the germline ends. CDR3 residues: CASSLGAGSRETQYF. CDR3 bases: TGCGCCAGCAGCTTGGGGGCGGGGTCCCGAGAGACCCAGTACTTC. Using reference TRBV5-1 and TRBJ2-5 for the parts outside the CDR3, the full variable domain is KAGVTQTPRYLIKTRGQQVTLSCSPISGHRSVSWYQQTPGQGLQFLFEYFSETQRNKGNFPGRFSGRQFSNSRSEMNVSTLELGDSALYLCASSLGAGSRETQYFGPGTRLLVL.